The 2 T cell receptor beta chains presented below share a single source sample, sequenced in a study of monozygotic twins with inflammatory bowel disease (dated by TCRdb to the late 2010s). Library preparation employed 5' RACE. TCRdb records Illumina HiSeq 2500 as the sequencer. TCRdb reprocessed the raw reads; every CDR3 protein sequence is a single record, and DNA is not supplied. The sample's own table lists approximately 400,000 distinct CDR3 sequences. 2.4% of the sample goes to the ten largest clones. The sequenced sample consisted of blood. The receptors originated from a human donor with ulcerative colitis or Crohn's disease, or a healthy co-twin of an affected twin (not recorded which).

This chain uses TRBV6-5 with TRBJ2-7; TCRdb outputs TRBD2, but without DNA this stays unchecked. This CDR3 comprises 13 residues. CDR1 and CDR2 from the germline V gene are MNHEY and SVGAGI. CDR3 residues: CASSYQRAYEQYF.

The chain links TRBV27 to TRBJ2-3; the TCRdb D gene call, TRBD1, has no DNA to confirm it. Germline loops: CDR1 MNHEY, CDR2 SMNVEV (reference sequence). The CDR3 runs 16 residues. CDR3 amino acids: CASSLLSGTGTDTQYF.